The rows below give T cell receptor beta chains drawn from one sample of a study of blood T cell repertoires in COVID-19. Method: immunoSEQ multiplex PCR; TCRdb's copy keeps in-frame clones and lacks some. The sample holds some 190,000 clones, 70% to 90% seen once. Sequencing used peripheral blood. The receptors originated from a person aged 70 to 79 with COVID-19, enrolled during active disease. The CDR3 runs from the conserved cysteine through the conserved F or W. The order of the fields is J gene, V gene, CDR3 protein.

>TRBJ1-1|TRBV7-9
CASGNTEAFF
>TRBJ1-6|TRBV6-4
CASSVGQGDNSPLHF
>TRBJ2-1|TRBV6-2/TRBV6-3
CASSLINLGLAGRNEQFF
>TRBJ2-2|TRBV19
CASSIDSGRTGELFF
>TRBJ1-6|TRBV3-1/TRBV3-2
CASSQGSGVGNSPLHF
>TRBJ2-1|TRBV18
CASSGGFEQFF
>TRBJ2-2|TRBV7-3
CASSPGLYTGELFF
>TRBJ1-5|TRBV7-3
CASSLGRNQPQHF
>TRBJ1-4|TRBV7-2
CASSLGDRGNEKLFF
>TRBJ2-7|TRBV5-4
CASSVTGSYEQYF
>TRBJ1-2|TRBV12-3/TRBV12-4
CASSLGQGDGYTF
>TRBJ2-1|TRBV12-5
CASGPTSRDELNEQFF
>TRBJ2-7|TRBV2
CASRRGGGNSYEQYF
>TRBJ2-1|TRBV3-1/TRBV3-2
CASGAGGPNEQFF
>TRBJ2-2|TRBV28
CASSLITGIGELFF
>TRBJ2-3|TRBV6-2/TRBV6-3
CASSPKGQGVLTDTQYF
>TRBJ1-6|TRBV6-5
CASNIRGLDSPLHF
>TRBJ1-1|TRBV5-1
CASSATDRGATEAFF
>TRBJ2-1|TRBV9
CASSFSGGAQNEQFF
>TRBJ2-3|TRBV19
CASRGTVTDTQYF
>TRBJ2-7|TRBV5-4
CASSLPRGFEQYF
>TRBJ1-2|TRBV28
CASSNPGTVLGGYTF
>TRBJ2-7|TRBV1
CTSSAGGLAPSEQYF
>TRBJ2-3|TRBV28
CASLSSGGAADTQYF
>TRBJ1-2|TRBV10-3
CAISELNYGYTF
>TRBJ1-2|TRBV30
CAWSRDRGVRYGYTF
>TRBJ1-2|TRBV28
CASSQQGALGYGYTF
>TRBJ1-2|TRBV3-1/TRBV3-2
CASSFRSRVLDGYTF
>TRBJ2-5|TRBV11-1
CASRGVAGAFRETQYF
>TRBJ2-3|TRBV27
CASSSRRQTLRTDTQYF
>TRBJ1-2|TRBV6-5
CASSYSTGLTPYGYTF
>TRBJ1-2|TRBV21-1
CASSKGAYYGYTF
>TRBJ2-7|TRBV7-2
CASSLEWQVEEQYF
>TRBJ2-7|TRBV6-5
CASRDREGYEQYF
>TRBJ1-2|TRBV2
CASSKQGYYGYTF
>TRBJ2-6|TRBV5-4
CASSQRDRGSGANVLTF
>TRBJ1-6|TRBV5-5
CASSLYDWNSPLHF
>TRBJ2-7|TRBV29-1
CSVLTDISEQYF
>TRBJ1-2|TRBV28
CASSFLWRVDYGYTF
>TRBJ2-1|TRBV15
CATSRGGLADDNEQFF
>TRBJ2-1|TRBV6-5
CASSTSSGILGQFF
>TRBJ1-4|TRBV27
CASSFAGVSEKLFF